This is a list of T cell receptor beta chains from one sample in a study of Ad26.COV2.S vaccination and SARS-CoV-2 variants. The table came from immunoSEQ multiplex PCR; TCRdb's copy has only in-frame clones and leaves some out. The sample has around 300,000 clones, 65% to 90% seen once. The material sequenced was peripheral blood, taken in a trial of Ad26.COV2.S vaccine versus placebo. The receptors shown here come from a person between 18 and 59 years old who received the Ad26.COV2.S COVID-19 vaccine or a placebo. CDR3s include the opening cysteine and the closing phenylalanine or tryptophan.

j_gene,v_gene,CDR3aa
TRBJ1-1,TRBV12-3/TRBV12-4,CASRPGASLEAFF
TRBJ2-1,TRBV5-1,CASTGQGVNEQFF
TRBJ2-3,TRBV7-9,CASSWGQGFTDTQYF
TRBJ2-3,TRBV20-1,CSAIDPYSLTDTQYF
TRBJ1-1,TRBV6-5,CASLGTGGTEAFF
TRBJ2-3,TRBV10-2,CASSFLTAGARDTQYF
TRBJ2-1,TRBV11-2,CASSTLKGAGGNNEQFF
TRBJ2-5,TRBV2,CASRTRWGAQETQYF
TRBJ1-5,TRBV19,CASTPFSNQPQHF
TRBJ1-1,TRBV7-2,CASSLGQLNTEAFF
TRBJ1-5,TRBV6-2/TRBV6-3,CASGWVLSNQPQHF
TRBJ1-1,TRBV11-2,CASSLDSSGVGTEAFF
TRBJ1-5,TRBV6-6,CASSLTGQPQHF
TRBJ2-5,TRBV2,CASSPYGNQETQYF
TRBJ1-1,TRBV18,CASSRGDTEAFF
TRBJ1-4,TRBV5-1,CASSLAPRAIGDEKLFF
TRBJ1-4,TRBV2,CASGWTDTPRGDEKLFF
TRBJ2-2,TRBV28,CASSFLAGGLRGELFF
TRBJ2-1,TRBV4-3,CASSQDPASGRLSSYNEQFF
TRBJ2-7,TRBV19,CASSTSYQGRPLYEQYF
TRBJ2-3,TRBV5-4,CASSPSGKTDTQYF
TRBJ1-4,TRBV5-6,CASSLRQANEKLFF
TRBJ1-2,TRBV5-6,CASSTREDGYTF
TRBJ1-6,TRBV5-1,CASSLQGDNSPLHF
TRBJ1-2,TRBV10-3,CASAGARGYTF
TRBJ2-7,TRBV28,CASSLTSGTGDSYEQYF
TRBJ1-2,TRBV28,CASSFLDRTSSYGYTF
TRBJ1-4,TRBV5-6,CASSLEGAWGEKLFF
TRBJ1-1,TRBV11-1,CASSFQVNTEAFF
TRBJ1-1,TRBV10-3,CAIRGQATGNTEAFF
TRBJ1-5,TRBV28,CASSIEGSQPQHF
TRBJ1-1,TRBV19,CASSLGESDTEAFF
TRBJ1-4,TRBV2,CASSTDRGNEKLFF
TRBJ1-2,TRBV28,CASSPPRRNLGGYTF
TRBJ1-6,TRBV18,CASSPTEGNSPLHF
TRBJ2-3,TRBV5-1,CASSATGQPTDTQYF
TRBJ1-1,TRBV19,CASSLPAGGAVTNTEAFF
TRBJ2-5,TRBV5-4,CASSLVAGVGETQYF
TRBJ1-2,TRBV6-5,CASRGSPANYGYTF
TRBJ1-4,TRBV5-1,CASARTGPNEKLFF
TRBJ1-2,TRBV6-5,CASSYSIPGQGHGYTF
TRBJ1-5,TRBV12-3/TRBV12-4,CASSLTPQPQHF
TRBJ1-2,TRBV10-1,CASSPGQTNPDYTF
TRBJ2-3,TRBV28,CASSPLLRESTDTQYF
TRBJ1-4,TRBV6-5,CAAGQGPTNEKLFF
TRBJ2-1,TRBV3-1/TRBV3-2,CASSQPPANEQFF